These 17 T cell receptor beta chains originate from one sample sequenced in a study of shared clonotypes between healthy human individuals. Produced via immunoSEQ multiplex PCR; TCRdb's table is partial and in-frame only. The repertoire holds approximately 2.5 million clones, with roughly 93% as singletons. Sequences were obtained from naive CD4+ T cells from PBMCs. Subset reported: CD45RA+ positively selected. The receptor set was obtained from a man aged 18 to 29 in good health. Some clones in this sample may be carry-over from other donors' samples.

This chain joins TRBV7-3 and TRBJ2-1; tentatively, D is TRBD1 or TRBD2 (5 bases each). Trimming removed 2 bases from V and 8 bases from J, with 22 bases in between. Looked up from germline, CDR1 is SGHTA and CDR2 is FQGTGA. The CDR3 extends over 17 amino acids. The DNA of the CDR3 is TGTGCCAGCAGCTTATCTTCGGTACGGCCTCTGGGGGATGAGCAGTTCTTC. As protein: CASSLSSVRPLGDEQFF. The whole variable domain, filled in from reference TRBV7-3 and TRBJ2-1, reads GAGVSQTPSNKVTEKGKYVELRCDPISGHTALYWYRQSLGQGPEFLIYFQGTGAADDSGLPNDRFFAVRPEGSVSTLKIQRTERGDSAVYLCASSLSSVRPLGDEQFFGPGTRLTVL.

The rearrangement uses TRBV28 and TRBJ1-1, with D uncertain. The CDR3 loop spans 16 amino acids. Germline lookup yields CDR1 MDHEN and CDR2 SYDVKM. The V end lost 8 bases, the J end lost 0 bases, and 19 bases lay between the germline ends. The CDR3, as DNA: TGTGCCAGCGTCTCCTTGGGGTATGGAATGAACACTGAAGCTTTCTTT. This sequence encodes CASVSLGYGMNTEAFF. The full variable domain, in which reference TRBV28 and TRBJ1-1 provide the parts outside the CDR3, is DVKVTQSSRYLVKRTGEKVFLECVQDMDHENMFWYRQDPGLGLRLIYFSYDVKMKEKGDIPEGYSVSREKKERFSLILESASTNQTSMYLCASVSLGYGMNTEAFFGQGTRLTVV.

The chain couples TRBV7-9 to TRBJ1-1; 9 bases are shared with TRBD1. The CDR3 has 13 residues. Unmatched junction bases numbered 6, after V lost 6 bases and J lost 7 bases. Germline CDR1 is SEHNR and CDR2 is FQNEAQ (reference sequence). The CDR3 protein is CASRKTGGNEAFF. CDR3 sequence (DNA): TGTGCCAGCAGAAAGACAGGGGGGAATGAAGCTTTCTTT.

The V gene is TRBV28, the J gene TRBJ2-3, with D possibly TRBD1 on 6 matching bases. The V gene's germline CDR1 is MDHEN and CDR2 SYDVKM. V was cut by 4 bases and J by 0 bases, with 11 bases left in between. This CDR3 has 15 residues. The CDR3 nucleotides read TGTGCCAGCAGTTGGGACACGGCTAGCACAGATACGCAGTATTTT. It is translated as CASSWDTASTDTQYF.

The gene calls are TRBV6-4 and TRBJ2-2; TRBD1 agrees at 9 bases. The CDR3 runs 14 residues. V was clipped by 2 bases and J by 7 bases; unmatched bases: 2. Per germline, CDR1 MRHNA and CDR2 SNTAGT. CDR3 DNA sequence: TGTGCCAGCAGTGACGGGACAGGGAGCGGGGAGCTGTTTTTT. Translation gives CASSDGTGSGELFF.

The CDR3 loop is CASSQDIAGDQPQHF. In nucleotides, the CDR3 is TGTGCCAGCAGCCAAGATATCGCAGGGGATCAGCCCCAGCATTTT. The chain employs TRBV4-2 and TRBJ1-5, with D possibly being TRBD1 (6 bases). V was shortened by 0 bases and J by 5 bases, with 11 bases between the two germline ends. The germline CDR1 and CDR2 sequences are LGHNA and YNFKEQ. The CDR3 contains 15 residues.

The J gene is TRBJ2-5, the V gene TRBV19, with TRBD1 identical over 8 bases. Germline V gene sequence: CDR1 LNHDA, CDR2 SQIVND (reference sequence). The V gene end was trimmed by 1 base and the J gene end by 5 bases; junction bases not matched to a gene: 6. The CDR3 consists of 15 residues. The CDR3 is CASSIGTGGQETQYF. In nucleotides, the CDR3 is TGTGCCAGTAGTATAGGTACAGGGGGTCAGGAGACCCAGTACTTC.

This chain uses TRBV5-1 with TRBJ2-7; 10 bases fit TRBD1. CDR3 length equals 14 residues. V was pared by 3 bases and J by 5 bases, with 5 bases of the junction left unmatched. The germline gives CDR1 SGHRS, CDR2 YFSETQ. This CDR3 reads CASSSDRGRNEQYF. The CDR3, as DNA: TGCGCCAGCAGCTCGGACAGGGGGAGAAACGAGCAGTACTTC.

This clone has more than one count but fewer than ten. The chain is built from TRBV6-1 and TRBJ1-1; D not certain. CDR3 length: 13 residues. V dropped 2 bases and J dropped 3 bases, with 7 bases sitting between them. CDR1 is MNHNS, CDR2 SASEGT, per germline. Here the CDR3 reads CASSEYGDTEAFF. The CDR3 nucleotides are TGTGCCAGCAGTGAATATGGGGACACTGAAGCTTTCTTT.

V usage is TRBV5-5 and J usage is TRBJ1-2; possible D gene TRBD1, 6 bases. V was cut by 4 bases and J by 12 bases, with 25 bases left in between. Germline CDR1 reads SGHKS; CDR2 reads YYEKEE (reference sequence). The CDR3 runs to 15 residues. In nucleotides, the CDR3 is TGTGCCAGCAGCCTCCTCATCTCGGACAGTAGGCGCGACACCTTC. It specifies CASSLLISDSRRDTF.

The CDR3 DNA reads as TGTGCCAGCAGTTACTCGCGACAGGGGCTAACCTACGAGCAGTACTTC. Protein: CASSYSRQGLTYEQYF. The chain is built from TRBV6-5 and TRBJ2-7; 8 positions agree with TRBD1. V was pared by 0 bases and J by 2 bases, with 6 bases of the junction left unmatched. The V gene's germline CDR1 is MNHEY and CDR2 SVGAGI. This CDR3 is 16 amino acids long.

J is TRBJ2-7 and V is TRBV19, with D possibly being TRBD1 or TRBD2 (5 bases each). The CDR3 extends over 15 amino acids. Germline V gives CDR1 LNHDA, CDR2 SQIVND (reference sequence). V dropped 2 bases and J dropped 1 base, with 12 bases sitting between them. CDR3 amino acids: CASSITRDLSYEQYF. The CDR3 DNA sequence: TGTGCCAGTAGTATAACCCGGGACCTATCCTACGAGCAGTACTTC.

This chain uses TRBV28 with TRBJ2-2; D may correspond to TRBD1 or TRBD2 (5 bases each). Germline lookup yields CDR1 MDHEN and CDR2 SYDVKM. Trimming stripped 5 bases from V and 4 bases from J, with 17 bases between. The CDR3 runs to 16 residues. The CDR3 protein is CASSLPMGRGTGELFF. The CDR3 bases are TGTGCCAGCAGTCTACCAATGGGACGAGGCACCGGGGAGCTGTTTTTT.

The chain joins TRBV29-1 to TRBJ1-1; tentatively, D is TRBD1 (5 bases). The CDR3 has 15 residues. Trimming left V 5 bases short and J 6 bases short, with 22 bases between. Per germline, CDR1 SQVTM and CDR2 ANQGSEA. CDR3 amino acids: CSVHQGPWLRAEAFF. The CDR3 nucleotides read TGCAGCGTTCATCAGGGTCCGTGGTTGAGGGCTGAAGCTTTCTTT.

This rearrangement joins TRBV5-1 to TRBJ1-4; tentative D call: TRBD1 (5 bases). CDR1 and CDR2 (germline): SGHRS, YFSETQ. V was pared by 2 bases and J by 3 bases, with 14 bases between. The CDR3 runs to 16 residues. CDR3 DNA sequence: TGCGCCAGCAGCTTCATCGGACCGGGGGCTAATGAAAAACTGTTTTTT. As protein: CASSFIGPGANEKLFF.

The rearrangement uses TRBV6-1 and TRBJ1-5, with 7 bases fitting TRBD1. J lost 6 bases, V lost 5 bases, and 4 bases had no gene match. The CDR3 covers 13 residues. The germline gives CDR1 MNHNS, CDR2 SASEGT. CDR3 nucleotides: TGTGCCAGCAGTAGTCAGGGGGGTCAGCCCCAGCATTTT. Its protein is CASSSQGGQPQHF.

The chain has TRBV30 and TRBJ2-5; 7 bases line up with TRBD1. With V trimmed by 2 bases and J by 4 bases, 4 bases remained unmatched. Germline V gives CDR1 GTSNPN, CDR2 SVGIG (reference sequence). CDR3 size: 13 residues. CDR3 bases: TGTGCCTGGAGTCTTAACAGGGGAGAGACCCAGTACTTC. It specifies CAWSLNRGETQYF.